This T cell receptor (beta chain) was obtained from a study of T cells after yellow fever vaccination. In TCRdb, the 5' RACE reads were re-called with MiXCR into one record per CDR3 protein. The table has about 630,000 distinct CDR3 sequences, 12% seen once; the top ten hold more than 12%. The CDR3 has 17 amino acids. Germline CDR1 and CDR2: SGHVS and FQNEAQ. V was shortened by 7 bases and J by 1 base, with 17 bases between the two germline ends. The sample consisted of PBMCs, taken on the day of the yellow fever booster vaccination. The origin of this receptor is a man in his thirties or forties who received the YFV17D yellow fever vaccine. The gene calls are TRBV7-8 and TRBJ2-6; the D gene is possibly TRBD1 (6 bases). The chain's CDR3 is CASKRDTSPSGANVLTF. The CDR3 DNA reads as TGTGCCAGCAAAAGGGACACCTCTCCATCTGGGGCCAACGTCCTGACTTTC.